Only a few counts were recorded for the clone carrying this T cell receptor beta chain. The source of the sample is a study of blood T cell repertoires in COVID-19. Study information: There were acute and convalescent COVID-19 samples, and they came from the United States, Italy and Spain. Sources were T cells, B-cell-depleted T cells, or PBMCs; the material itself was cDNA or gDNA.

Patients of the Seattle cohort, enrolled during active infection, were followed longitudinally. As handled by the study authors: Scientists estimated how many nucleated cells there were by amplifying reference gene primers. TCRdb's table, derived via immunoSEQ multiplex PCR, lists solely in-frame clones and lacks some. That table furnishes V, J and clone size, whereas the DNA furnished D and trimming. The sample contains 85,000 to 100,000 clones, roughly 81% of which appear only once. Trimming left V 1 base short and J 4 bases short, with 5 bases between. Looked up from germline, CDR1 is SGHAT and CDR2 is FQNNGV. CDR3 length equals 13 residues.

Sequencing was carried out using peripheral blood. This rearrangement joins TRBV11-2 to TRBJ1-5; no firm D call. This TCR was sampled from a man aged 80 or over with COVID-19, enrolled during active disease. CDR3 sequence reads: CASSLGRNQPQHF. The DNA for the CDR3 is TGTGCCAGCAGCTTAGGGAGGAATCAGCCCCAGCATTTT.